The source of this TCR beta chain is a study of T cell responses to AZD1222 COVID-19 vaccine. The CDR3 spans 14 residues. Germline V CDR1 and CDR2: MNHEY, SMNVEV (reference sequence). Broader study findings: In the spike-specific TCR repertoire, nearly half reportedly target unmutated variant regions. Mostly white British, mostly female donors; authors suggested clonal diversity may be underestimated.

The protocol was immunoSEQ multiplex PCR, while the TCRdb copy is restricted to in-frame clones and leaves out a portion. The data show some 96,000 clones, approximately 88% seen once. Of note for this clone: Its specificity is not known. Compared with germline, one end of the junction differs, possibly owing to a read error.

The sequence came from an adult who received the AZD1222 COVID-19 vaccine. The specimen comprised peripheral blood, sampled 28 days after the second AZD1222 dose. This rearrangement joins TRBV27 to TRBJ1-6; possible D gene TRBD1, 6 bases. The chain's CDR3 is CACSLWTDNSPLHF. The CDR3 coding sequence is TGTGCCTGCAGTTTATGGACAGATAATTCACCCCTCCACTTT.